This TCR beta chain came from a study of shared clonotypes between healthy human individuals. V gave up 1 base and J gave up 5 bases, with 11 bases separating them. The CDR3 spans 14 residues. CDR1 and CDR2 (germline): SGHTA, FQGNSA. Profiling relied on immunoSEQ multiplex PCR, and the TCRdb table lists in-frame clones only, not all of them. The table includes 2 million to 2.5 million clones, just under 95% detected once. Sequencing used naive CD4+ T cells from PBMCs. As to subset: CD45RA+ positively selected. The sequence was obtained from a man between 18 and 29 years old in good health. Some clones in this sample may be carry-over from other donors' samples. V gene TRBV7-2 combines with J gene TRBJ2-5; D remains ambiguous. CDR3: CASSLGQVGETQYF. The CDR3 DNA reads TGTGCCAGCAGCTTAGGGCAGGTCGGGGAGACCCAGTACTTC.